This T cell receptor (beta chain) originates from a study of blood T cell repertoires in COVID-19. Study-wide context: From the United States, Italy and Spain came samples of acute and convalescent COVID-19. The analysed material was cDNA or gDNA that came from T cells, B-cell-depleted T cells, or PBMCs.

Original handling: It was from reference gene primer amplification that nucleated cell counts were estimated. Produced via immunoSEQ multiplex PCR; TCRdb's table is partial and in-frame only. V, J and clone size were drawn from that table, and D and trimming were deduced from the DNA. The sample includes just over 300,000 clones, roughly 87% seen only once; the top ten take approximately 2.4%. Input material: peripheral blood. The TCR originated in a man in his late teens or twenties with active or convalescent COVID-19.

The CDR3 spells CASKGQGPETQYF. The CDR3 DNA reads TGTGCCAGCAAGGGACAGGGACCCGAGACCCAGTACTTC. The chain employs TRBV12-3 or TRBV12-4 and TRBJ2-5; TRBD1 matches at 9 bases. The J segment lost 5 bases and the V segment lost 7 bases, leaving 5 bases of the junction unmatched. The CDR3 loop spans 13 amino acids.